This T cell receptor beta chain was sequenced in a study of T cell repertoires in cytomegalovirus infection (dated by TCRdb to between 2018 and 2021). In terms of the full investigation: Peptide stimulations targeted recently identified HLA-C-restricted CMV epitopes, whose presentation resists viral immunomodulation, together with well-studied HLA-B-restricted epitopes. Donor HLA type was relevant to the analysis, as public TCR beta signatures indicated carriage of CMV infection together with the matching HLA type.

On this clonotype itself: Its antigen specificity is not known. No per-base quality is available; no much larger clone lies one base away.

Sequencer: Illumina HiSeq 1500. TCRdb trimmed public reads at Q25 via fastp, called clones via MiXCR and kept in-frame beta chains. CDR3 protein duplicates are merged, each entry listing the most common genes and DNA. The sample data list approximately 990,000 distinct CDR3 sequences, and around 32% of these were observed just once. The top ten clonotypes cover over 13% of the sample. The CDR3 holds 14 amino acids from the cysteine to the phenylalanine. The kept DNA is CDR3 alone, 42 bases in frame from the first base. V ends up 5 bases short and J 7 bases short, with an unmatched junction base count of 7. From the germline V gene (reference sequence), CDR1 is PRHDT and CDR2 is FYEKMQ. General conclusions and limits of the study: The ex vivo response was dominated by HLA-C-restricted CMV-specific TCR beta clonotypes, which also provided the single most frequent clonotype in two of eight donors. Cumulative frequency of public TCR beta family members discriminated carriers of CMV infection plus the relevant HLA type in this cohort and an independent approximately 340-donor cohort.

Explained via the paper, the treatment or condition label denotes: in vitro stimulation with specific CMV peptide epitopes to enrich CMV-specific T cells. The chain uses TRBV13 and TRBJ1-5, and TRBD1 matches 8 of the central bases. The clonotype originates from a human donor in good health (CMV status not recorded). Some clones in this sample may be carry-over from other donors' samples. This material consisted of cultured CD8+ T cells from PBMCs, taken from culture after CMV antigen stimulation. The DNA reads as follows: TGTGCCAGCAGCGGACAGGGTAAGGACCAGCCCCAGCATTTT. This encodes CASSGQGKDQPQHF.